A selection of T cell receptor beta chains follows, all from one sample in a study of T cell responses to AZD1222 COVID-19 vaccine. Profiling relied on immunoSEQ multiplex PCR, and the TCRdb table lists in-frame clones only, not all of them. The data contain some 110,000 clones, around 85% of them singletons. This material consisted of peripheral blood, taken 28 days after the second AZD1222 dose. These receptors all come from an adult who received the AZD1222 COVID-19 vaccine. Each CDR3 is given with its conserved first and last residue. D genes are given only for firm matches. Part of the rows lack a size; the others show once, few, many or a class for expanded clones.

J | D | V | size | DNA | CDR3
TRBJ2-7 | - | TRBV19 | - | TGTGCCAGTAGTAGGTCCCAGTCCTACGAGCAGTACTTC | CASSRSQSYEQYF
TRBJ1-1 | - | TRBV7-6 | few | TGTGCCAGCAGCCCAGGTATGCAGGGCACTGAAGCTTTCTTT | CASSPGMQGTEAFF
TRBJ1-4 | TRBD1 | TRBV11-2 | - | TGTGCCAGCAGCAATCCGACAGGGTTTAATGAAAAACTGTTTTTT | CASSNPTGFNEKLFF
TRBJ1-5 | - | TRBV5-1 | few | TGCGCCAGCAGGCAGAATAGCAATCAGCCCCAGCATTTT | CASRQNSNQPQHF
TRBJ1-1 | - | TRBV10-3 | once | TGTGCCATAAGAGAGGTCACGGCTGAAGCTTTCTTT | CAIREVTAEAFF
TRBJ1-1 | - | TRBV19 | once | TGTGCCAGTAGTCCCATGAACACTGAAGCTTTCTTT | CASSPMNTEAFF
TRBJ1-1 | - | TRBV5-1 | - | TGCGCCAGCAGCTTGGGAGAGGTAATGAACACTGAAGCTTTCTTT | CASSLGEVMNTEAFF
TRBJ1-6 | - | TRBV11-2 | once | TGTGCCAGCGGACGGGACTTTAATTCACCCCTCCACTTT | CASGRDFNSPLHF
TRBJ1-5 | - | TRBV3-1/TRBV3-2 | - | TGTGCCAGCTCGACAACGGGGAGCAATCAGCCCCAGCATTTT | CASSTTGSNQPQHF
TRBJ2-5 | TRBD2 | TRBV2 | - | TGTGCCAGCAGCCGGGGGGGGATGGAGACCCAGTACTTC | CASSRGGMETQYF
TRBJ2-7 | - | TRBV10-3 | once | TGTGCAACCAAAGACCGCTTAACCTACGAGCAGTACTTC | CATKDRLTYEQYF
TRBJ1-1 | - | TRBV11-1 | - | TGTGCCAGCAGCTTAGAAAGGACAGTTAACACTGAAGCTTTCTTT | CASSLERTVNTEAFF
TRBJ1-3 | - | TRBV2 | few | TGTGCCAGCAGTACTCCCAGCTCTGGAAACACCATATATTTT | CASSTPSSGNTIYF
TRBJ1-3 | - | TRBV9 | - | TGTGCCAGCAGCCCACGGGGCCGGGGGAAGGGTGGAAACACCATATATTTT | CASSPRGRGKGGNTIYF
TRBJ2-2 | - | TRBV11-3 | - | TGTGCCAGCAGCTTGACGGGGGCGCGTACCGGGGAGCTGTTTTTT | CASSLTGARTGELFF
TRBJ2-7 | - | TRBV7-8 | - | TGTGCCAGCAGCTTAGGTGCGACTCTCTACGAGCAGTACTTC | CASSLGATLYEQYF
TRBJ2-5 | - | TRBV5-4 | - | TGTGCCAGCAGCCCATCTCGTTTCCAAGAGACCCAGTACTTC | CASSPSRFQETQYF
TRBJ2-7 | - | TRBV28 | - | TGTGCCAGCCGGGGCAGGGTATACTCCTACGAGCAGTACTTC | CASRGRVYSYEQYF
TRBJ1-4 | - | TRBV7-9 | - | TGTGCCAGCAGCTTTGGAGGGGACACTAATGAAAAACTGTTTTTT | CASSFGGDTNEKLFF
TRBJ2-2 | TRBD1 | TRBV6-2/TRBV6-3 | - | TGTGCCAGCAGTAATCGACAGGGAATGGACACCGGGGAGCTGTTTTTT | CASSNRQGMDTGELFF
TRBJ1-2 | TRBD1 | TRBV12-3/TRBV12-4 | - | TGTGCCAGCCACAGGGGATTGAATTATGGCTACACCTTC | CASHRGLNYGYTF
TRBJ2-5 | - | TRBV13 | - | TGTGCCAGCAGCCGAAATATGCGCCCGGGGGAGACCCAGTACTTC | CASSRNMRPGETQYF
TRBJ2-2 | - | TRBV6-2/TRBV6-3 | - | TGTGCCAGCAGCCCCACGACGGACGCGGAGCTGTTTTTT | CASSPTTDAELFF
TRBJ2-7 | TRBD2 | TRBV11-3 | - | TGTGCCAGCAGCTCCGGACTAGCGGCCTCCTACGAGCAGTACTTC | CASSSGLAASYEQYF
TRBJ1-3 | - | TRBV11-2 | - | TGTGCCAGCAGCCCGACCGTCTCTGGAAACACCATATATTTT | CASSPTVSGNTIYF
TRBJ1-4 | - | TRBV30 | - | TGTGCCTGGTCGAACAGGCGTGAAAAACTGTTTTTT | CAWSNRREKLFF
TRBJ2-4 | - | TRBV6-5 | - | TGTGCCAGCCGTACGACAGGAAAAAACATTCAGTACTTC | CASRTTGKNIQYF
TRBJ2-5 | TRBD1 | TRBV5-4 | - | TGTGCCAGCAGAACCGGGACAGGGGCCCGGTTGGCAGAGACCCAGTACTTC | CASRTGTGARLAETQYF
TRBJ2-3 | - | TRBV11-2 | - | TGTGCCAGCAGCTTAGGCGGGCTACAACTCACAGATACGCAGTATTTT | CASSLGGLQLTDTQYF
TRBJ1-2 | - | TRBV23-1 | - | TGCGCCAGCAGTCCCCCAGGGGTCTATGGCTACACCTTC | CASSPPGVYGYTF
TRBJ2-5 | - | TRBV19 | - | TGTGCCAGTAGTGGGGGGAGTGCGGCAGGAGAGACCCAGTACTTC | CASSGGSAAGETQYF
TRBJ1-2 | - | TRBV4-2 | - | TGTGCCAGCAGCACGAAGACGGGGAACTATGGCTACACCTTC | CASSTKTGNYGYTF
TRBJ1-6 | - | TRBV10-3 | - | TGTGCCATCAGTGAGTCTGGTCAGGGCTCCTCAGATAATTCACCCCTCCACTTT | CAISESGQGSSDNSPLHF
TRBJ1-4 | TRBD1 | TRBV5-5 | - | TGTGCCAGCTCAGACAGGGATATGCGCACTAATGAAAAACTGTTTTTT | CASSDRDMRTNEKLFF
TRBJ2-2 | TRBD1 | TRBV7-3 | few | TGTGCCAGCAGCTTAATTGGGACAGGGGGGACCGGGGAGCTGTTTTTT | CASSLIGTGGTGELFF
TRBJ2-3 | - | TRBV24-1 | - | TGTGCCACCAGTAAGGGGACAGATACGCAGTATTTT | CATSKGTDTQYF
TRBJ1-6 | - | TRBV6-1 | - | TGTGCCAGCAGTGAGTCGACCTGGAATTCACCCCTCCACTTT | CASSESTWNSPLHF
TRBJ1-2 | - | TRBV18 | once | TGTGCCAGCTCACCCACTCTACCGGGGACGCCTAACTATGGCTACACCTTC | CASSPTLPGTPNYGYTF
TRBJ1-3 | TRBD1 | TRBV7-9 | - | TGTGCCAGCAGCATAAGGGGACAGGAGGGAAACACCATATATTTT | CASSIRGQEGNTIYF
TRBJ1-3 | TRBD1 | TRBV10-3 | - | TGTGCCATCGGTGGAAAATCGGGAGGGGGCGGAAACACCATATATTTT | CAIGGKSGGGGNTIYF
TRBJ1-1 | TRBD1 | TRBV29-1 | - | TGCAGCGTTGTGTCCTGGACAGGAGCTTTCTTT | CSVVSWTGAFF
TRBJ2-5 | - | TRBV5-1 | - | TGCGCCAGCAGCAAATTCAGGTTGGCCGTCCAAGAGACCCAGTACTTC | CASSKFRLAVQETQYF
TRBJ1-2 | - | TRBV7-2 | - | TGTGCCAGCAGCTTAGGGGTGGGTTGGGGCTACACCTTC | CASSLGVGWGYTF
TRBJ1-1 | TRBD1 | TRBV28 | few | TGTGCCTCTGGCCGGTCACTCCCAGGGGGCACTGAAGCTTTCTTT | CASGRSLPGGTEAFF
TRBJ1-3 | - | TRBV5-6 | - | TGTGCCAGCAGCCGTCTCCAGGGTGTTAGGGACGGAAACACCATATATTTT | CASSRLQGVRDGNTIYF
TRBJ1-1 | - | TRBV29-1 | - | TGCAGCGTTGTTCGAGTGTTAGGGAACACTGAAGCTTTCTTT | CSVVRVLGNTEAFF
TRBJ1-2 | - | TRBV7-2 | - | TGTGCCAGCAGCTTAGGGGAGGGAACCCTCTATGGCTACACCTTC | CASSLGEGTLYGYTF
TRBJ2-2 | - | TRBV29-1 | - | TGCAGCGGCTTCAGGGGCGCGAACACCGGGGAGCTGTTTTTT | CSGFRGANTGELFF
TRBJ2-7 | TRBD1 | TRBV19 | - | TGTGCCAGTAGTAATACCGGGACAGGGTACGAGCAGTACTTC | CASSNTGTGYEQYF
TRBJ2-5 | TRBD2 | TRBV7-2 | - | TGTGCCACCCTCCCCAATGGGAGGGGCTGGGAGACCCAGTACTTC | CATLPNGRGWETQYF
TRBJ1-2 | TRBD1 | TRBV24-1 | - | TGTGCCACCAGTGATCCCTGGACAGGGAACTACACCTTC | CATSDPWTGNYTF